This T cell receptor (beta chain) appears in the sequencing data of a study of molecular identifiers for immune sequencing clone quantification. The germline V and J ends were trimmed by 1 base and 7 bases, with 19 bases remaining between them. The germline V gene has CDR1 LGHDT and CDR2 YNNKEL (reference sequence). This CDR3 comprises 16 residues. In TCRdb, the PCR reads were re-called with MiXCR into one record per CDR3 protein. The data show under 650,000 distinct CDR3 sequences, with about 20% seen just once and roughly 0.85% held by the top ten. J is TRBJ1-2 and V is TRBV3-1, with D maybe TRBD1 (6 bases). The sequence came from a human donor in good health. Some libraries in this study had Jurkat cell RNA spiked in. Sequences were obtained from naive CD8+ T cells from blood, with Jurkat cell RNA spiked in. Sample subset: FACS-sorted CD8+CD4-CCR7+CD45RA+ naive T cells. Here the CDR3 reads CASSQAPGAGEFGYTF. The CDR3 coding sequence is TGTGCCAGCAGCCAAGCTCCCGGGGCAGGGGAGTTTGGCTACACCTTC.